These T cell receptor beta chains were read from a single sample in a study of shared clonotypes between healthy human individuals. Some clones are missing from TCRdb's copy, which holds only in-frame ones; the method was immunoSEQ multiplex PCR. The sample carries about a million clones, 60% to 80% recorded once. The sample was memory CD4+ T cells sorted from blood. Every receptor here comes from a man younger than 35 in good health. CDR3s include the opening cysteine and the closing phenylalanine or tryptophan. A D gene is named only where the DNA matches it firmly. The listing skips clone size in some rows; elsewhere it reads once, few, many or a size class.

TRBV2	TRBJ2-1	-	-	TGTGCCAGCAGTGAAGGGGCTAATGGGCCGAATAATGAGCAGTTCTTC	CASSEGANGPNNEQFF
TRBV4-3	TRBJ1-5	-	-	TGCGCCAGCAGCGAAGGCAGTTATAGCAATCAGCCCCAGCATTTT	CASSEGSYSNQPQHF
TRBV7-2	TRBJ2-2	-	-	TGTGCCAGCAGCTTAGGGACACTTGGGGGGGAGCTGTTTTTT	CASSLGTLGGELFF
TRBV5-6	TRBJ2-4	once	-	TGTGCCAGCAGCGAACACAGCAAAGCCAAAAACATTCAGTACTTC	CASSEHSKAKNIQYF
TRBV30	TRBJ1-2	-	-	TGTGCCCGGAGGGCCCGAAATGGCTACACCTTC	CARRARNGYTF
TRBV6-4	TRBJ2-7	-	-	TGTGCCAGGGACCGCTCGGAGTACTTC	CARDRSEYF
TRBV21-1	TRBJ2-7	-	-	TGTGCCAGCAGGGGTAGCGGGAGCGAGCAGTACTTC	CASRGSGSEQYF
TRBV6-5	TRBJ2-1	-	TRBD1	TGTGCCAGCAGTCCAACAGGGGGCGCATTCAATGAGCAGTTCTTC	CASSPTGGAFNEQFF
TRBV7-3	TRBJ2-3	-	-	TGTGCCAGCGGAAAGGGGTCATTCACAGATACGCAGTATTTT	CASGKGSFTDTQYF
TRBV6-4	TRBJ2-7	-	TRBD2	TGTGCCAGCAGACCCAGCGGGAGCTACGAGCAGTACTTC	CASRPSGSYEQYF
TRBV7-2	TRBJ1-2	-	-	TGTGCCAGCTCCCTTCGGGGTTATGGCTACACCTTC	CASSLRGYGYTF
TRBV28	TRBJ1-4	-	TRBD1	TGTGCCAGCAACAGGGACAGGGTGGAAGAAAAACTGTTTTTT	CASNRDRVEEKLFF
TRBV11-2	TRBJ2-1	-	-	TGTGCCAGCAGCCCGTTGGGGGTAAATTCTGGTGAGCAGTTCTTC	CASSPLGVNSGEQFF
TRBV7-2	TRBJ1-3	-	-	TGTGCCAGCAGCTTAGTGGGTTCTGGAAACACCATATATTTT	CASSLVGSGNTIYF
TRBV6-1	TRBJ2-7	-	-	TGTGCCAGCAGCCCTAATGGGGTAGACGAGCAGTACTTC	CASSPNGVDEQYF
TRBV5-1	TRBJ1-1	once	-	TGCGCCAGCAGCTCATCCTATGGGACTGGGAACACTGAAGCTTTCTTT	CASSSSYGTGNTEAFF
TRBV18	TRBJ2-3	-	-	TGTGCCAGCTCACCGGCTGGGGATACGCAGTATTTT	CASSPAGDTQYF
TRBV4-3	TRBJ2-3	once	TRBD2	TGCGCCAGCAGCCAAGGTCAGGGGATAGGTGGGACTAGCGACACAGATACGCAGTATTTT	CASSQGQGIGGTSDTDTQYF
TRBV5-1	TRBJ2-2	-	TRBD2	TGCGCCAGCAGCTCTAGCGGGATTAACACCGGGGAGCTGTTTTTT	CASSSSGINTGELFF
TRBV7-2	TRBJ2-2	-	-	TGTGCCAGCAGCTGGGACGGGAGGAACACCGGGGAGCTGTTTTTT	CASSWDGRNTGELFF
TRBV11-2	TRBJ1-2	-	-	TGTGCCAGCAGCTCAAGGGCTAACTATGGCTACACCTTC	CASSSRANYGYTF
TRBV2	TRBJ1-5	few	-	TGTGCCAGCGGGGGAGAACAGGTCAATCAGCCCCAGCATTTT	CASGGEQVNQPQHF
TRBV7-6	TRBJ2-6	-	-	TGTGCCAGCAGCCTCCAGGGCGGCCCTGGGGCCAACGTCCTGACTTTC	CASSLQGGPGANVLTF